The rows below give T cell receptor beta chains drawn from one sample of a study of CD8 T cells in Susac syndrome. TCRdb re-analysed the immunoSEQ multiplex PCR reads in MiXCR, keeping a single row per CDR3 protein. The table shows roughly 190,000 distinct CDR3 sequences, with 95% occurring only once. Material: CD4+ T cells from PBMCs. The receptor source for this set is a human donor with Susac syndrome. Both conserved end residues are part of each CDR3. The D gene is left open where the match is weak. Part of the rows lack a size; the others show once, few, many or a class for expanded clones.

J: TRBJ2-6
V: TRBV4-1
size: .
D: .
DNA: TGCGCCAGCAGCCGACTACTACAGGGAACTGGGGCCAACGTCCTGACTTTC
CDR3: CASSRLLQGTGANVLTF

J: TRBJ1-6
V: TRBV30
size: .
D: .
DNA: TGTGCCTGGAGCCCGGGGCGGGATTCACCCCTCCACTTT
CDR3: CAWSPGRDSPLHF

J: TRBJ1-2
V: TRBV3-1
size: once
D: .
DNA: TGTGCCAGCAGCCTAACGGCGGGGTATCTTGGCTACACCTTC
CDR3: CASSLTAGYLGYTF

J: TRBJ2-7
V: TRBV7-6
size: .
D: .
DNA: TGTGCCAGCAGCTTAGGTCGGACGTCTGAGCAGTACTTC
CDR3: CASSLGRTSEQYF

J: TRBJ2-1
V: TRBV6-1
size: .
D: .
DNA: TGTGCCAGCACCCCCCAGCATGAGCAGTTCTTC
CDR3: CASTPQHEQFF

J: TRBJ2-2
V: TRBV20-1
size: .
D: .
DNA: TGCAGTGCTAGACCGGCGGGGCTGAGGGACACCGGGGAGCTGTTTTTT
CDR3: CSARPAGLRDTGELFF

J: TRBJ2-5
V: TRBV7-7
size: .
D: .
DNA: TGTGCTAGCAGCTTAGGCAGTCAGGGGACCCAGTACTTC
CDR3: CASSLGSQGTQYF

J: TRBJ2-5
V: TRBV5-6
size: .
D: TRBD2
DNA: TGTGCCAGCAGCCCAGGGACTAGCTTCCGACAAGAGACCCAGTACTTC
CDR3: CASSPGTSFRQETQYF

J: TRBJ1-5
V: TRBV12-5
size: .
D: .
DNA: TGTGCTAGTGGTTCCGCAAACAGGAATAGCAATCAGCCCCAGCATTTT
CDR3: CASGSANRNSNQPQHF

J: TRBJ2-3
V: TRBV20-1
size: .
D: TRBD2
DNA: TGCAGTGCTGCCCAGCGGGGCGCCACAGATACGCAGTATTTT
CDR3: CSAAQRGATDTQYF

J: TRBJ2-1
V: TRBV5-4
size: .
D: TRBD2
DNA: TGTGCCAGCAGCAAAGGACTAGCGGGGGGCCACAATGAGCAGTTCTTC
CDR3: CASSKGLAGGHNEQFF

J: TRBJ2-5
V: TRBV25-1
size: .
D: TRBD2
DNA: TGTGCCAGCAGTGATAGCCTAGCGGGGGGGCAAGAGACCCAGTACTTC
CDR3: CASSDSLAGGQETQYF

J: TRBJ2-7
V: TRBV6-5
size: .
D: .
DNA: TGTGCCAGCAGTTACTCCACGAGTGTCGAGCAGTACTTC
CDR3: CASSYSTSVEQYF

J: TRBJ2-1
V: TRBV15
size: .
D: .
DNA: TGTGCCACCAGCAGGGCTGAGAGGATGGCCGGTGAGCAGTTCTTC
CDR3: CATSRAERMAGEQFF

J: TRBJ2-5
V: TRBV11-3
size: .
D: .
DNA: TGTGCCAGCAGCAACCGATCGGGGGGCTGGGCGGAGACCCAGTACTTC
CDR3: CASSNRSGGWAETQYF

J: TRBJ1-4
V: TRBV28
size: .
D: .
DNA: TGTGCCACCCGTCGGGGGGCTGATGAAAAACTGTTTTTT
CDR3: CATRRGADEKLFF

J: TRBJ2-7
V: TRBV30
size: once
D: TRBD1
DNA: TGTGCCTGGAGTGACAGGGGCGCAGCAACCTACGAGCAGTACTTC
CDR3: CAWSDRGAATYEQYF

J: TRBJ2-3
V: TRBV20-1
size: .
D: .
DNA: TGCAGTGCTTACCACACAGATACGCAGTATTTT
CDR3: CSAYHTDTQYF

J: TRBJ1-4
V: TRBV30
size: .
D: .
DNA: TGTGCCGGGACAATCAACAGGGTAACTAATGAAAAACTGTTTTTT
CDR3: CAGTINRVTNEKLFF

J: TRBJ1-2
V: TRBV20-1
size: .
D: .
DNA: TGCAGTGCTAGAGATAGGGGCAGGAACTATGGCTACACCTTC
CDR3: CSARDRGRNYGYTF

J: TRBJ2-5
V: TRBV7-2
size: .
D: .
DNA: TGTGCCAGCAGTCCCCGGCTAAAAGAGACCCAGTACTTC
CDR3: CASSPRLKETQYF

J: TRBJ2-7
V: TRBV3-1
size: few
D: .
DNA: TGTGCCAGCAGCCAAGATACAGGGAGCGAGCAGTACTTC
CDR3: CASSQDTGSEQYF

J: TRBJ1-5
V: TRBV11-2
size: .
D: .
DNA: TGTGCCAGCAGCTTTTGGGGGAGCAATCAGCCCCAGCATTTT
CDR3: CASSFWGSNQPQHF

J: TRBJ2-1
V: TRBV12-3/TRBV12-4
size: .
D: .
DNA: TGTGCCAGCAGTTTAGCAGGTTTACGGACGCACCCCAATGAGCAGTTCTTC
CDR3: CASSLAGLRTHPNEQFF